This T cell receptor beta chain was sequenced for a study of blood T cells in healthy people across ages. Between the trimmed V and J ends, which lost 1 base and 6 bases, there was a span of 16 bases. Germline loops: CDR1 MNHNS, CDR2 SASEGT. The CDR3 sequence is 15 residues long. On this clonotype: Its antigen is unknown.

Next came a second PCR, run for about 6 to 11 cycles, which used a sample-barcoded 5' primer along with a J-beta primer mix. TCRdb reprocessed the 5' RACE reads with MiXCR, giving one entry per CDR3 protein. In the table there are about 1.6 million distinct CDR3 sequences, about 31% of which are singletons. Study conclusions and caveats: Naive T cell percentage strongly correlated with TCR beta diversity. Naive CD4+ cells and diversity were both higher in long-lived donors than in aged donors. Since the PBMCs were unsorted, naive and antigen-experienced cells could not be conclusively compared.

V is TRBV6-1 and J is TRBJ2-7; possibly TRBD1 or TRBD2 for D (5 bases each). The sample was blood. This TCR was sampled from a woman in her 30s in good health. This chain's CDR3 is CASSEGGVWELEQYF. Written as DNA, the CDR3 is TGTGCCAGCAGTGAAGGAGGGGTGTGGGAACTCGAGCAGTACTTC.